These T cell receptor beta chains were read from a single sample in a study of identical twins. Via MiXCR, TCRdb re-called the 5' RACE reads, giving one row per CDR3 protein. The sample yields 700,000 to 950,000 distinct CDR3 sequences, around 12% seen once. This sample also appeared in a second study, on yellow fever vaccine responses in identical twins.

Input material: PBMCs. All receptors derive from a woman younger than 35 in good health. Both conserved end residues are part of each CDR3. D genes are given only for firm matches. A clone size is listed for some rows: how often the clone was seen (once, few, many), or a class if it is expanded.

CDR3: CASSSGQNHYGYTF
DNA: TGCGCCAGCAGCTCGGGACAGAACCACTATGGCTACACCTTC
size: NA
V: TRBV5-1
J: TRBJ1-2
D: TRBD1

CDR3: CASSQDRSSAGSYEQYF
DNA: TGCGCCAGCAGCCAAGATCGTTCGAGCGCTGGCTCCTACGAGCAGTACTTC
size: few
V: TRBV4-1
J: TRBJ2-7
D: NA

CDR3: CSARNYNEQFF
DNA: TGCAGTGCTAGAAACTACAATGAGCAGTTCTTC
size: NA
V: TRBV20-1
J: TRBJ2-1
D: NA

CDR3: CASSQEGTSGVWETQYF
DNA: TGCGCCAGCAGCCAAGAAGGGACTAGCGGGGTTTGGGAGACCCAGTACTTC
size: few
V: TRBV4-1
J: TRBJ2-5
D: TRBD2

CDR3: CASSLLGLETQYF
DNA: TGTGCCAGCAGTTTATTAGGGTTGGAGACCCAGTACTTC
size: many
V: TRBV12-3/TRBV12-4
J: TRBJ2-5
D: NA

CDR3: CSARDARGSYEQYF
DNA: TGCAGTGCTAGAGATGCGAGGGGGTCCTACGAGCAGTACTTC
size: few
V: TRBV20-1
J: TRBJ2-7
D: NA

CDR3: CASSLISKTSGSSDTQYF
DNA: TGTGCCAGCAGCTTAATCTCCAAGACTAGCGGGAGTTCAGATACGCAGTATTTT
size: NA
V: TRBV11-1
J: TRBJ2-3
D: TRBD2

CDR3: CASSIQKGTGANVLTF
DNA: TGTGCCAGTAGTATACAAAAGGGTACTGGGGCCAACGTCCTGACTTTC
size: few
V: TRBV19
J: TRBJ2-6
D: NA

CDR3: CASSFETSGASYEQYF
DNA: TGTGCCAGCAGTTTCGAGACTAGCGGAGCCTCCTACGAGCAGTACTTC
size: NA
V: TRBV28
J: TRBJ2-7
D: TRBD2

CDR3: CSARGTGATGFTGELFF
DNA: TGCAGTGCTAGGGGGACAGGGGCAACTGGTTTCACCGGGGAGCTGTTTTTT
size: few
V: TRBV20-1
J: TRBJ2-2
D: TRBD1

CDR3: CASSRRGDTEAFF
DNA: TGTGCCAGCAGCCGTCGCGGGGACACTGAAGCTTTCTTT
size: NA
V: TRBV7-9
J: TRBJ1-1
D: NA

CDR3: CASNNRGGTEAFF
DNA: TGTGCCAGCAACAACAGGGGTGGCACTGAAGCTTTCTTT
size: NA
V: TRBV6-1
J: TRBJ1-1
D: TRBD1

CDR3: CASSLGDSLNTGELFF
DNA: TGCGCCAGCAGCTTGGGGGACAGCTTGAACACCGGGGAGCTGTTTTTT
size: NA
V: TRBV5-1
J: TRBJ2-2
D: TRBD1

CDR3: CAISEWDREADTQYF
DNA: TGTGCCATCAGTGAGTGGGACAGGGAGGCAGATACGCAGTATTTT
size: many
V: TRBV10-3
J: TRBJ2-3
D: TRBD1

CDR3: CASSLAPWRDPSFSTDTQYF
DNA: TGTGCCAGCAGCTTAGCCCCTTGGCGGGATCCTTCCTTTAGCACAGATACGCAGTATTTT
size: NA
V: TRBV13
J: TRBJ2-3
D: NA

CDR3: CASSRGAVTNEKLFF
DNA: TGTGCCAGCAGCCGGGGAGCGGTAACTAATGAAAAACTGTTTTTT
size: NA
V: TRBV12-3/TRBV12-4
J: TRBJ1-4
D: NA

CDR3: CASSYSIAATDTQYF
DNA: TGTGCCAGCAGTTACTCGATTGCGGCCACAGATACGCAGTATTTT
size: few
V: TRBV6-5
J: TRBJ2-3
D: NA

CDR3: CASSDSYLARFF
DNA: TGTGCCAGCAGTGATTCTTATCTAGCTCGGTTCTTC
size: few
V: TRBV2
J: TRBJ2-1
D: NA

CDR3: CASSLRAALGSQYF
DNA: TGTGCCAGCAGTTTAAGGGCAGCCCTTGGGTCCCAGTACTTC
size: NA
V: TRBV12-3/TRBV12-4
J: TRBJ2-5
D: NA

CDR3: CASSQSVQGTAKNIQYF
DNA: TGCGCCAGCAGTCAATCGGTCCAGGGGACTGCCAAAAACATTCAGTACTTC
size: NA
V: TRBV23-1
J: TRBJ2-4
D: NA

CDR3: CASSYGVEAFF
DNA: TGTGCCAGCAGTTATGGGGTTGAAGCTTTCTTT
size: many
V: TRBV6-5
J: TRBJ1-1
D: NA

CDR3: CAISSDYNEQFF
DNA: TGTGCCATCAGCTCAGACTACAATGAGCAGTTCTTC
size: NA
V: TRBV10-3
J: TRBJ2-1
D: NA

CDR3: CATSDLSGGNAGTGELFF
DNA: TGTGCCACCAGTGATTTGTCAGGGGGCAACGCTGGCACCGGGGAGCTGTTTTTT
size: NA
V: TRBV24-1
J: TRBJ2-2
D: TRBD1

CDR3: CASRASGANTGELFF
DNA: TGTGCCAGCAGGGCTAGCGGGGCGAACACCGGGGAGCTGTTTTTT
size: few
V: TRBV2
J: TRBJ2-2
D: TRBD2

CDR3: CSEALTDTQYF
DNA: TGCAGTGAGGCTCTTACAGATACGCAGTATTTT
size: few
V: TRBV20-1
J: TRBJ2-3
D: NA

CDR3: CASSRGPILVTDTQYF
DNA: TGTGCCAGCAGTCGCGGACCCATCCTTGTCACAGATACGCAGTATTTT
size: few
V: TRBV28
J: TRBJ2-3
D: NA

CDR3: CASKLTYTSVLSYEQYF
DNA: TGTGCCAGCAAATTGACGTATACTAGCGTCCTCTCCTACGAGCAGTACTTC
size: NA
V: TRBV6-1
J: TRBJ2-7
D: TRBD2

CDR3: CASSLDGRVDSYEQYF
DNA: TGCGCCAGCAGCTTGGACGGGAGGGTCGATTCCTACGAGCAGTACTTC
size: NA
V: TRBV5-1
J: TRBJ2-7
D: TRBD2

CDR3: CASSIGTGELFF
DNA: TGTGCCAGTAGTATCGGGACAGGGGAGCTGTTTTTT
size: few
V: TRBV19
J: TRBJ2-2
D: NA

CDR3: CASSVTSHSTDTQYF
DNA: TGTGCCAGCAGCGTGACTAGTCATAGCACAGATACGCAGTATTTT
size: NA
V: TRBV9
J: TRBJ2-3
D: NA

CDR3: CSAVIAGSTDTQYF
DNA: TGCAGTGCTGTCATAGCGGGAAGCACAGATACGCAGTATTTT
size: few
V: TRBV20-1
J: TRBJ2-3
D: TRBD2

CDR3: CASSSTGLAGDNEQFF
DNA: TGTGCCAGCAGCTCGACAGGACTAGCGGGAGACAATGAGCAGTTCTTC
size: many
V: TRBV5-1
J: TRBJ2-1
D: TRBD2

CDR3: CATSTPGGNTGELFF
DNA: TGTGCCACCAGCACACCTGGGGGGAACACCGGGGAGCTGTTTTTT
size: few
V: TRBV15
J: TRBJ2-2
D: NA

CDR3: CASSFLSAGKNEQFF
DNA: TGTGCCAGCAGCTTTCTTAGCGCCGGGAAGAATGAGCAGTTCTTC
size: NA
V: TRBV5-6
J: TRBJ2-1
D: NA

CDR3: CASSLISSGSTDTQYF
DNA: TGTGCCAGCAGCCTTATCTCTAGCGGGAGTACGGATACGCAGTATTTT
size: NA
V: TRBV5-5
J: TRBJ2-3
D: TRBD2

CDR3: CASRRGTENTEAFF
DNA: TGCGCCAGCAGAAGGGGGACAGAGAACACTGAAGCTTTCTTT
size: NA
V: TRBV5-1
J: TRBJ1-1
D: TRBD1

CDR3: CAISRGADEQYF
DNA: TGTGCCATTTCCAGGGGAGCGGACGAGCAGTACTTC
size: NA
V: TRBV10-3
J: TRBJ2-7
D: NA

CDR3: CASSSGATGDNDGYTF
DNA: TGCGCCAGCAGCTCGGGCGCGACAGGGGATAACGATGGCTACACCTTC
size: many
V: TRBV5-1
J: TRBJ1-2
D: TRBD1

CDR3: CSARGYWEETQYF
DNA: TGCAGTGCTAGGGGGTACTGGGAAGAGACCCAGTACTTC
size: NA
V: TRBV20-1
J: TRBJ2-5
D: NA

CDR3: CASSQAGTSASYEQYF
DNA: TGTGCCAGCAGCCAAGCCGGGACTAGCGCATCCTACGAGCAGTACTTC
size: few
V: TRBV4-2
J: TRBJ2-7
D: TRBD2

CDR3: CASSPDPSGAQYF
DNA: TGTGCCAGCAGCCCGGACCCTTCGGGGGCCCAGTACTTC
size: once
V: TRBV3-1
J: TRBJ2-5
D: NA

CDR3: CASSTQRTSGDTDTQYF
DNA: TGTGCCAGCAGCACCCAAAGGACTAGCGGGGACACAGATACGCAGTATTTT
size: few
V: TRBV7-8
J: TRBJ2-3
D: TRBD2

CDR3: CASAGEFGTQYF
DNA: TGTGCCAGCGCGGGGGAGTTCGGAACCCAGTACTTC
size: NA
V: TRBV28
J: TRBJ2-5
D: TRBD2

CDR3: CSARDPGGGYGYTF
DNA: TGCAGTGCTAGAGATCCCGGGGGGGGCTATGGCTACACCTTC
size: few
V: TRBV20-1
J: TRBJ1-2
D: NA

CDR3: CASSPQGPVVSEAFF
DNA: TGTGCCAGCTCACCTCAGGGGCCGGTCGTTTCTGAAGCTTTCTTT
size: few
V: TRBV18
J: TRBJ1-1
D: NA

CDR3: CASSRREYNSPLHF
DNA: TGTGCCAGCAGTCGCAGGGAATATAATTCACCCCTCCACTTT
size: many
V: TRBV12-3/TRBV12-4
J: TRBJ1-6
D: NA

CDR3: CSARDTSGASYNEQFF
DNA: TGCAGTGCTAGGGATACAAGCGGGGCGTCCTACAATGAGCAGTTCTTC
size: NA
V: TRBV20-1
J: TRBJ2-1
D: TRBD2

CDR3: CASSEDWGPSTDTQYF
DNA: TGTGCCAGCAGTGAAGATTGGGGGCCAAGCACAGATACGCAGTATTTT
size: many
V: TRBV2
J: TRBJ2-3
D: NA

CDR3: CASSGGLAGAWETQYF
DNA: TGTGCCAGCAGTGGGGGACTAGCGGGGGCGTGGGAGACCCAGTACTTC
size: few
V: TRBV3-1
J: TRBJ2-5
D: TRBD2

CDR3: CAISESRTGANYGYTF
DNA: TGTGCCATCAGTGAGTCGAGGACAGGGGCAAACTATGGCTACACCTTC
size: NA
V: TRBV10-3
J: TRBJ1-2
D: TRBD1

CDR3: CASMIDRAEQFF
DNA: TGTGCCAGCATGATAGACAGGGCAGAGCAGTTCTTC
size: few
V: TRBV2
J: TRBJ2-1
D: TRBD1